The sequence of this T cell receptor beta chain was determined in a study of blood T cell repertoires in COVID-19. TCRdb's table, derived via immunoSEQ multiplex PCR, lists solely in-frame clones and lacks some. Of 310,000 or so clones in the sample, around nine tenths were seen once. This clone was recorded only once. The CDR3 consists of 16 residues. Germline lookup yields CDR1 SGHAT and CDR2 FQNNGV. The V gene lost 4 bases and the J gene lost 6 bases, with 21 bases spanning the gap. Each participant's cohort was designated according to participant-reported clinical history. The V call is TRBV11-2, the J call TRBJ1-2; D perhaps matches TRBD1 (6 bases). The source is a woman aged 25 to 39 who had recovered from COVID-19. The sequenced sample was PBMCs or T cells enriched from blood (not recorded which). As DNA, the CDR3 is TGTGCCAGCAGCTCACTATATTACAGGGTATCGAATGGCTACACCTTC. This translates into CASSSLYYRVSNGYTF.